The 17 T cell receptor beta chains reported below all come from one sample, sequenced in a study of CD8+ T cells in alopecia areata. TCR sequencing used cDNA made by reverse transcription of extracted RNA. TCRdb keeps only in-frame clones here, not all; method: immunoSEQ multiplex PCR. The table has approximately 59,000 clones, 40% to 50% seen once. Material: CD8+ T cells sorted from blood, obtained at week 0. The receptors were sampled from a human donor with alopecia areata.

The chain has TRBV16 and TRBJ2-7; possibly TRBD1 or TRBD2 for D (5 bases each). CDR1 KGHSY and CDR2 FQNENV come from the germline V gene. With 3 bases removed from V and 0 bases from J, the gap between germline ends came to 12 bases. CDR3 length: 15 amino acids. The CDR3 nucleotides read TGTGCCAGCAGCCAGAGCCCAGGGAGCTCCTACGAGCAGTACTTC. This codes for CASSQSPGSSYEQYF.

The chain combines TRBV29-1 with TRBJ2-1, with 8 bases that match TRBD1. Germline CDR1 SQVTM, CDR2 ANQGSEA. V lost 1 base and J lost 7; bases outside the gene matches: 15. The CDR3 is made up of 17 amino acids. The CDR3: CSVEALIGDRWSNEQFF. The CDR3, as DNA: TGCAGCGTTGAAGCTCTCATAGGGGACAGGTGGTCGAATGAGCAGTTCTTC.

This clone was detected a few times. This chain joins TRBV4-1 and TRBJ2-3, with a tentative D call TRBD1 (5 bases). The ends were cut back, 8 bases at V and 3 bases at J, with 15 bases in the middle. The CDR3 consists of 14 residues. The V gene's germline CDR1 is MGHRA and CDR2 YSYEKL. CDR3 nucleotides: TGCGCCAGCGCCCTGGGGCCAGGGACAGATACGCAGTATTTT. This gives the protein CASALGPGTDTQYF.

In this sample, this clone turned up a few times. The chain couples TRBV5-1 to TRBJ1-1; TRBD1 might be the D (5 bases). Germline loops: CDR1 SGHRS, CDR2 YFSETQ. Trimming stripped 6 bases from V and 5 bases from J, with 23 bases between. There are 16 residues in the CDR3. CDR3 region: CASTLGDRQIVTEAFF. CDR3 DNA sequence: TGCGCCAGCACCCTGGGGGATCGGCAGATTGTAACTGAAGCTTTCTTT. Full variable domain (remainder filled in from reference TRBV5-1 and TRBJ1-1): KAGVTQTPRYLIKTRGQQVTLSCSPISGHRSVSWYQQTPGQGLQFLFEYFSETQRNKGNFPGRFSGRQFSNSRSEMNVSTLELGDSALYLCASTLGDRQIVTEAFFGQGTRLTVV.

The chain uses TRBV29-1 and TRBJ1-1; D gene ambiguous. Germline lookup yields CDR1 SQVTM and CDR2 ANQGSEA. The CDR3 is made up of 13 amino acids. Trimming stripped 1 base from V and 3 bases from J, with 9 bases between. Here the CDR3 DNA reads TGCAGCGTTGAAGGTCAATCAGACACTGAAGCTTTCTTT. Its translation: CSVEGQSDTEAFF.

CDR3 amino acids: CATSSPTGGRYREQFF. In nucleotides, the CDR3 is TGTGCCACCAGCAGTCCTACCGGCGGGAGGTACCGTGAGCAGTTCTTC. V and J are TRBV15 and TRBJ2-1; 8 nucleotides line up with TRBD2. Germline CDR1 is LNHNV and CDR2 is YYDKDF (reference sequence). This CDR3 is built from 16 residues. V lost 3 bases and J lost 9; bases outside the gene matches: 13.

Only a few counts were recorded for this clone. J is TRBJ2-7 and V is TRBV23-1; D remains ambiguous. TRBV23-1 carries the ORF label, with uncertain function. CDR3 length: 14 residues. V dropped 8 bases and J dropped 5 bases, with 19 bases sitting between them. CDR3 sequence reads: CASLVDASQDEQYF. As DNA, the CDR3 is TGCGCCAGCCTCGTGGACGCCAGCCAGGACGAGCAGTACTTC.

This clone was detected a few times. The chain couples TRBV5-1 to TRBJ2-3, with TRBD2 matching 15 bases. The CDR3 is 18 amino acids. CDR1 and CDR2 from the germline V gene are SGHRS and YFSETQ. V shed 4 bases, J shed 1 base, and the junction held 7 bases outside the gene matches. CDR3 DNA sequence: TGCGCCAGCAGCCCTGGACTAGCGGGAGGGCCGGGCACAGATACGCAGTATTTT. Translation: CASSPGLAGGPGTDTQYF. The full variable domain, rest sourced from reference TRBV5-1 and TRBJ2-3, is KAGVTQTPRYLIKTRGQQVTLSCSPISGHRSVSWYQQTPGQGLQFLFEYFSETQRNKGNFPGRFSGRQFSNSRSEMNVSTLELGDSALYLCASSPGLAGGPGTDTQYFGPGTRLTVL.

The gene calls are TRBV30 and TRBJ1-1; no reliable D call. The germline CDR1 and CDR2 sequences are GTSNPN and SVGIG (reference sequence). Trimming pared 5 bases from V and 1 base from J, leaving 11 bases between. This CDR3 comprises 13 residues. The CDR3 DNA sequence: TGTGCCTGGCAACGAGGAGGGAACACTGAAGCTTTCTTT. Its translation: CAWQRGGNTEAFF.

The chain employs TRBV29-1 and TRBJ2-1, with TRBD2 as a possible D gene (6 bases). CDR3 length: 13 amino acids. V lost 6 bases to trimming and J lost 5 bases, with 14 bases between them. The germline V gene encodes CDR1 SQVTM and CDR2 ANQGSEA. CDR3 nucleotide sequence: TGCAGCGTAGTGGGACTCACCAACAATGAGCAGTTCTTC. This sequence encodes CSVVGLTNNEQFF.

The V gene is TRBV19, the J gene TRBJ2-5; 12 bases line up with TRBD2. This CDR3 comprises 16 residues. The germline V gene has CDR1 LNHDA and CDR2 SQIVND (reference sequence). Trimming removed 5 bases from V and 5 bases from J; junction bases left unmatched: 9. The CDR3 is CASSARTSGMRETQYF. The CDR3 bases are TGTGCCAGTAGTGCCCGGACTAGCGGGATGAGGGAGACCCAGTACTTC.

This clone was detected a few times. In DNA, the CDR3 is TGCAGCGTTAAAGGGACTAGCGGACCCTACGAGCAGTACTTC. Protein sequence: CSVKGTSGPYEQYF. This chain links TRBV29-1 with TRBJ2-7; 11 nucleotides align to TRBD2. This CDR3 has 14 residues. Germline values: CDR1 SQVTM, CDR2 ANQGSEA. The V and J ends lost 5 bases and 2 bases, in that order; junction bases with no gene match: 5.

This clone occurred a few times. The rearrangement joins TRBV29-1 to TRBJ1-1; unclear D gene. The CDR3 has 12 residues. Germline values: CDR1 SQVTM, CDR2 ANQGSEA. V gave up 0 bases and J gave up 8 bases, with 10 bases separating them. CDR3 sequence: CSVEDRYREAFF. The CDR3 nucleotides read TGCAGCGTTGAAGATCGGTACAGAGAAGCTTTCTTT.

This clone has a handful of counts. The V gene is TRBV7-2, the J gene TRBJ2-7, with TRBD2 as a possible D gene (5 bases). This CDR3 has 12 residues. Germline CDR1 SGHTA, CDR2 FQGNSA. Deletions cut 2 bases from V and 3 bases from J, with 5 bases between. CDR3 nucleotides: TGTGCCAGCAGCTTACGGGACTACGAGCAGTACTTC. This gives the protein CASSLRDYEQYF.

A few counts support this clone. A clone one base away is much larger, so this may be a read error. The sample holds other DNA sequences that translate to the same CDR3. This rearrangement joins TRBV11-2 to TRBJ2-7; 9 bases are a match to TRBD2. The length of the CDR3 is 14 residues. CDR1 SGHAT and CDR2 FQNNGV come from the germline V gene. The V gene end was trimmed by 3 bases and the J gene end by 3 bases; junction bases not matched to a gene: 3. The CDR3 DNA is TGTGCCAGCAGCTTGACTAGCGGTAACTACGAGCAGTACTTC. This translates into CASSLTSGNYEQYF.

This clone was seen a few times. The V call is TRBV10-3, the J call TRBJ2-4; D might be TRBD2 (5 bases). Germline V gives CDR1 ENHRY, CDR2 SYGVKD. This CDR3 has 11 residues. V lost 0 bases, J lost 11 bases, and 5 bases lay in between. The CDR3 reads CAISESGVQYF. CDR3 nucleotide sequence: TGTGCCATCAGTGAGTCGGGAGTTCAGTACTTC.

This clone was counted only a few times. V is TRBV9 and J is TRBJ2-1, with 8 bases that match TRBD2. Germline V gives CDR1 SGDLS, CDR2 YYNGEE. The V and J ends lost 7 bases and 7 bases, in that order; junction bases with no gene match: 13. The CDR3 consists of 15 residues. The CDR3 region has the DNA TGTGCCAGCGAGCGTGGGAGCGGGAGCGGAAATGAGCAGTTCTTC. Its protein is CASERGSGSGNEQFF.